What follows describes a single TCR beta chain. Its antigen is unidentified. The sample belongs to a study of identical twins. The study's findings and limits: Insertion counts were lower in abundant cord blood beta clonotypes, a trend that memory repertoires did not show. Surplus twin overlap in beta out-of-frame sequences was less pronounced. Within twin pairs, the out-of-frame alpha sequences they shared showed excess low generation probability.

TCRdb redid the calling of the 5' RACE reads with MiXCR, one entry per CDR3 protein. The sample shows 150,000 or so distinct CDR3 sequences, roughly 3.5% of them seen only once. Per germline, CDR1 SGHDN and CDR2 FVKESK. The CDR3 is 14 amino acids. With 10 bases removed from V and 5 bases from J, the gap between germline ends came to 17 bases. What was sequenced was memory T cells sorted from blood. This TCR was recovered from a young man in good health. V usage is TRBV14 and J usage is TRBJ1-4, with D uncertain. The CDR3 here is CATSRPGRNEKLFF. CDR3 in DNA: TGTGCCACTTCCCGCCCCGGGAGAAATGAAAAACTGTTTTTT.